The present T cell receptor beta chain was sequenced within a study of a mutant IDH1 vaccine in newly diagnosed glioma. Background on the study: Week 35 was safety follow-up visit V12; week 47 was end-of-study visit V13. Broader study findings: Researchers report vaccine-induced immune responses in roughly 94% of patients.

The CDR3 runs 13 residues. V lost 5 bases to trimming and J lost 5 bases; unmatched junction nucleotides: 5. The germline V gene encodes CDR1 KGHSH and CDR2 LQKENI. Libraries were prepared by immunoSEQ multiplex PCR; TCRdb keeps only in-frame clonotypes and omits some of them. The sample has about 50,000 clones, 75% to 85% seen once. A note on this clone: Antigen specificity is unknown.

Time point given: week 35, safety follow-up. Each dose of the vaccine consisted of 300 ug of mutant IDH1 20-mer peptide, with topical imiquimod. Eight vaccinations were given in weeks 1, 3, 5, 7, 11, 15, 19 and 23. This specimen consisted of PBMCs, obtained from a glioma patient whose treatment included an IDH1 peptide vaccine. The sequence derives from a man between 40 and 49 years old with glioma. The rearrangement links TRBV18 to TRBJ2-5, with TRBD1 identical over 7 bases. CDR3 in amino acids: CASSRQGGETQYF. The DNA for the CDR3 is TGTGCCAGCTCAAGACAGGGTGGGGAGACCCAGTACTTC.